This is a list of T cell receptor beta chains from one sample in a study of regulatory T cells in long-lasting Graves disease. TCRdb processed the multiplex PCR reads anew with MiXCR; each CDR3 protein has one entry. The table lists 350,000 to 500,000 distinct CDR3 sequences, about 15% of them singletons. The same sample was also studied in work on T cells in Graves' hyperthyroidism and ophthalmopathy.

This specimen was peripheral blood mononuclear cells (PBMCs), taken at new diagnosis, from a patient treated with antithyroid drugs. These TCRs come from a woman aged 45-60 years with Graves disease. The CDR3 runs from the conserved cysteine through the conserved F or W. Each record gives: V gene, J gene, D gene, clone size, CDR3 DNA, CDR3 protein. D genes are given only for firm matches. Only part of the rows carry a size: once, few, many, or a class if the clone is expanded.

>TRBV2|TRBJ1-2|TRBD1|many
TGTGCCAGCAGTGAGGAGGGGGCCGTCTATGGCTACACCTTC
CASSEEGAVYGYTF
>TRBV6-4|TRBJ2-3|NA|NA
TGTGCCAGCAGTGACTCGATTGGGGGAAATACGCAGTATTTT
CASSDSIGGNTQYF
>TRBV19|TRBJ2-7|TRBD2|NA
TGTGCCAGTAGTATTTTATTCGGGACTAGCTACGAGCAGTACTTC
CASSILFGTSYEQYF
>TRBV28|TRBJ2-2|TRBD1|many
TGTGCCAGCACCGGACAGGGAACGAACACCGGGGAGCTGTTTTTT
CASTGQGTNTGELFF
>TRBV5-5|TRBJ2-2|NA|NA
TGTGCCAGCAGCCCCCGGGGGATTCAGGGCGGGGAGCTGTTTTTT
CASSPRGIQGGELFF
>TRBV29-1|TRBJ2-1|NA|NA
TGCAGCGTTGCCCGGGACTGGGGCCGGGTTGAGCAGTTCTTC
CSVARDWGRVEQFF
>TRBV2|TRBJ1-5|NA|many
TGTGCCAGCAGTGGTAGACAGGAAGATCAGCCCCAGCATTTT
CASSGRQEDQPQHF
>TRBV5-1|TRBJ2-3|TRBD2|many
TGCGCCAGCAGCCCGACTAGCGACCTTACAGATACGCAGTATTTT
CASSPTSDLTDTQYF
>TRBV2|TRBJ1-1|NA|many
TGTGCCAGCAGTGAACAGGGCGACGACAACACTGAAGCTTTCTTT
CASSEQGDDNTEAFF
>TRBV7-9|TRBJ2-5|NA|many
TGTGCCAGCAGCTTTGTGGGCGCACGAGTTGAGACCCAGTACTTC
CASSFVGARVETQYF
>TRBV24-1|TRBJ2-5|TRBD1|many
TGTGCCACCAGTGGTGGCCGGGACAGCCAACAAGAGACCCAGTACTTC
CATSGGRDSQQETQYF
>TRBV24-1|TRBJ2-1|TRBD2|many
TGTGCCACCAGTGATCAGCGGGTAGCGGGAGGTGAAGAGCAGTTCTTC
CATSDQRVAGGEEQFF
>TRBV12-3/TRBV12-4|TRBJ1-3|NA|NA
TGTGCCAGCAGTTATTGGGATCAGCCTGGAAACACCATATATTTT
CASSYWDQPGNTIYF
>TRBV6-1|TRBJ2-7|NA|few
TGTGCCAGCAGTGAATGGGGGCCGACCTACGAGCAGTACTTC
CASSEWGPTYEQYF
>TRBV7-2|TRBJ2-3|NA|few
TGTGCCAGCAGCTTAGACTACGGCACAGATACGCAGTATTTT
CASSLDYGTDTQYF
>TRBV27|TRBJ1-1|NA|many
TGTGCCAGCAGTTTATCGATTAAGGGGTACACTGAAGCTTTCTTT
CASSLSIKGYTEAFF
>TRBV5-5|TRBJ2-3|TRBD2|many
TGTGCCAGCAGCTTGAGGCCGGGAGGAGGAGATACGCAGTATTTT
CASSLRPGGGDTQYF
>TRBV3-1|TRBJ2-1|NA|NA
TGTGCCAGCAGCCAGGGATATGAGCAGCTCTTC
CASSQGYEQLF
>TRBV20-1|TRBJ1-5|NA|NA
TGCAGTGCTAGAGATCAGGGGAGGAACAATCAGCCCCAGCATTTT
CSARDQGRNNQPQHF
>TRBV24-1|TRBJ2-1|NA|NA
TGTGCCACCCGAGGGGGTGTACACAATGAGCAGTCCTTC
CATRGGVHNEQSF
>TRBV7-8|TRBJ2-7|NA|NA
TGTGCCAGCAGGCGGACAGCCGGTAGCTCCTACGAGCAGTACTTC
CASRRTAGSSYEQYF
>TRBV28|TRBJ2-5|NA|NA
TGTGCCAGCAGTCGGACGTGGCGGGAGACCCAGTACTTC
CASSRTWRETQYF
>TRBV2|TRBJ2-7|NA|few
TGTGCCATTAGCCCAGGGGGGCCAACCTACGAGCAGTACTTC
CAISPGGPTYEQYF
>TRBV10-3|TRBJ2-5|NA|NA
TGTGCCACCATGACACGGACCCAAGAGACCCAGTACTTC
CATMTRTQETQYF
>TRBV7-8|TRBJ1-5|TRBD1|few
TGTGCCAGCAGCAATCGACAGGGGATGGTCAATCAGCCCCAGCATTTT
CASSNRQGMVNQPQHF
>TRBV5-1|TRBJ2-5|TRBD1|NA
TGCGCCAGCAGCGCGGGGACAGGGAGGGAGACCCAGTACTTC
CASSAGTGRETQYF
>TRBV3-1|TRBJ1-2|TRBD1|many
TGTGCCAGCAGCCAAGGACCGAGGGGGCATAACTATGGCTACACCTTC
CASSQGPRGHNYGYTF
>TRBV7-9|TRBJ1-2|NA|NA
TGTGCCAGCAGCTTCGACACCGAGGGACTATATGGCTACACCTTC
CASSFDTEGLYGYTF
>TRBV10-3|TRBJ2-1|NA|many
TGTGCCATCAGTGGACAGGCGGGCAATGAGCAGTTCTTC
CAISGQAGNEQFF
>TRBV6-1|TRBJ1-5|NA|many
TGTGCCAGTAAATTGACTGTAAATCAGCCCCAGCATTTT
CASKLTVNQPQHF
>TRBV28|TRBJ2-3|TRBD1|many
TGTGCCAGCAGTTTACCGGGACAGGGGGGAGGCACAGATACGCAGTATTTT
CASSLPGQGGGTDTQYF
>TRBV5-5|TRBJ2-3|TRBD2|many
TGTGCCAGCAGCTTTATAGCGGGAGGAGCAGATACGCAGTATTTT
CASSFIAGGADTQYF
>TRBV2|TRBJ1-4|NA|NA
TGTGCCAGCAGTGACGCCACAACTAATGAAAAACTGTTTTTT
CASSDATTNEKLFF
>TRBV29-1|TRBJ2-1|TRBD2|many
TGCAGCGTTGAAGTAGGGACTAGCGGCGGGGGGGGGCAGTTCTTC
CSVEVGTSGGGGQFF
>TRBV27|TRBJ2-1|TRBD2|many
TGTGCCAGCAGCTCCCCGGGACTAGCCGTCGATGAGCAGTTCTTC
CASSSPGLAVDEQFF
>TRBV6-1|TRBJ2-7|NA|NA
TGTGCAAGTGGGTTTGAGTTCTACGAGCAGTACTTC
CASGFEFYEQYF
>TRBV24-1|TRBJ2-1|TRBD2|few
TGTGCCACCAGTGATGCTAATGGCGGGAGGAATGAGCAGTTCTTC
CATSDANGGRNEQFF
>TRBV19|TRBJ2-5|TRBD1|NA
TGTGCCAGTAGTATCGGACAGGGGACTCAAGAGACCCAGTACTTC
CASSIGQGTQETQYF
>TRBV11-3|TRBJ1-1|NA|NA
TGTGCCAGCAGCTTAGATGCGGGAACTGAAGCTTTCTTT
CASSLDAGTEAFF
>TRBV27|TRBJ2-1|TRBD2|NA
TGTGCCAGCAGTCTATCGGGACTAGCGGGAACGTATGAGCAGTTCTTC
CASSLSGLAGTYEQFF
>TRBV12-3/TRBV12-4|TRBJ2-1|TRBD2|many
TGTGCCAGCAGTCGCCTGACTAGCGGAAATGAGCAGTTCTTC
CASSRLTSGNEQFF
>TRBV29-1|TRBJ1-2|TRBD1|many
TGCAGCGTTGTTGTGGACAGGGCCTATGGCTACACCTTC
CSVVVDRAYGYTF
>TRBV29-1|TRBJ2-7|TRBD1|many
TGCAGCGTTCTCTCGTCTGTCAGGGGGTCCCCGCGGTCCTACGAGCAGTACTTC
CSVLSSVRGSPRSYEQYF
>TRBV20-1|TRBJ2-7|NA|many
TGCAGTGCTACACCTGACAGCATATCCTACGAGCAGTACTTC
CSATPDSISYEQYF
>TRBV3-1|TRBJ2-7|NA|many
TGTGCCAGCAGCCAAGGGGAAGGCATCTTAGGCGAGCAGTACTTC
CASSQGEGILGEQYF
>TRBV9|TRBJ2-1|NA|NA
TGTGCCAGCAGCGGCAGCCGGGACAAGTTTTACGGTGAGCAGTTCTTC
CASSGSRDKFYGEQFF
>TRBV28|TRBJ1-1|NA|many
TGTGCCAGCAGTCGACCGGGAACTGAAGCTTTCTTT
CASSRPGTEAFF
>TRBV6-5|TRBJ2-7|TRBD1|many
TGTGCCAGCAGTTACAGCCCGGGACAGGGGGACTACGAGCAGTACTTC
CASSYSPGQGDYEQYF
>TRBV29-1|TRBJ2-1|TRBD2|few
TGCAGCGTTGCATGGGCTAGCGGGAGTGTCGACAATGAGCAGTTCTTC
CSVAWASGSVDNEQFF
>TRBV28|TRBJ2-1|TRBD2|many
TGTGCCAGCAGTTTGCTCGCGGGAGTGAGGAATGAGCAGTTCTTC
CASSLLAGVRNEQFF
>TRBV7-2|TRBJ2-4|TRBD2|many
TGTGCCAGCAGCTTGTGGGAGGGGCTCATTCAGTACTTC
CASSLWEGLIQYF
>TRBV7-2|TRBJ2-7|TRBD2|many
TGTGCCAGCAGCTCCGGGACTAGTACCCACGAGCAGTACTTC
CASSSGTSTHEQYF